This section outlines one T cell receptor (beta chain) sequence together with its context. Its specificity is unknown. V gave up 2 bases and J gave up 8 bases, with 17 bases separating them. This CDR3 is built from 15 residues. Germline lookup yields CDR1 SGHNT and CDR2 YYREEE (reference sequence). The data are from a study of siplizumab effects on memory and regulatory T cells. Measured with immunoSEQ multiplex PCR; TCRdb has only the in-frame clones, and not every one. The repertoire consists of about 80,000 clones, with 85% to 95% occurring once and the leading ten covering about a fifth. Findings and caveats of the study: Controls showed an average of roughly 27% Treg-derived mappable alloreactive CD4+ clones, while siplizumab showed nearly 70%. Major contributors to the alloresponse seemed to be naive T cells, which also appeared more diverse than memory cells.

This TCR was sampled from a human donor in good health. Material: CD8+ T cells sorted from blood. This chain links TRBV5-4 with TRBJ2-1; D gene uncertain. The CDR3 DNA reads TGTGCCAGCAGCTTCATGATCGCGACCCCCGATGAGCAGTTCTTC. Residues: CASSFMIATPDEQFF. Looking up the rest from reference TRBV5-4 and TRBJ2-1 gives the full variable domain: ETGVTQSPTHLIKTRGQQVTLRCSSQSGHNTVSWYQQALGQGPQFIFQYYREEENGRGNFPPRFSGLQFPNYSSELNVNALELDDSALYLCASSFMIATPDEQFFGPGTRLTVL.